This T cell receptor (beta chain) comes out of a study of T-cell reconstitution after alpha-beta-depleted transplantation in children. This clonotype was seen many times. The TCRbeta library incorporated unique molecular identifiers. MiXCR, run by TCRdb on the PCR reads, gives a single entry per CDR3 protein. This table has 550,000 to 800,000 distinct CDR3 sequences, over 10% appearing once. The length of the CDR3 is 17 residues. With V trimmed by 3 bases and J by 2 bases, 6 bases remained unmatched. The sequence derives from a girl aged 2-15 years with congenital amegakaryocytic thrombocytopenia, due to receive a stem cell transplant. This specimen consisted of PBMCs, obtained before TCRalphabeta/CD19-depleted stem cell transplant. The chain uses TRBV12-3 or TRBV12-4 and TRBJ2-2; TRBD2 agrees at 10 bases. CDR3 DNA: TGTGCCAGCAGTTTTTGGACTAGCGGTTATAACACCGGGGAGCTGTTTTTT. As protein: CASSFWTSGYNTGELFF.